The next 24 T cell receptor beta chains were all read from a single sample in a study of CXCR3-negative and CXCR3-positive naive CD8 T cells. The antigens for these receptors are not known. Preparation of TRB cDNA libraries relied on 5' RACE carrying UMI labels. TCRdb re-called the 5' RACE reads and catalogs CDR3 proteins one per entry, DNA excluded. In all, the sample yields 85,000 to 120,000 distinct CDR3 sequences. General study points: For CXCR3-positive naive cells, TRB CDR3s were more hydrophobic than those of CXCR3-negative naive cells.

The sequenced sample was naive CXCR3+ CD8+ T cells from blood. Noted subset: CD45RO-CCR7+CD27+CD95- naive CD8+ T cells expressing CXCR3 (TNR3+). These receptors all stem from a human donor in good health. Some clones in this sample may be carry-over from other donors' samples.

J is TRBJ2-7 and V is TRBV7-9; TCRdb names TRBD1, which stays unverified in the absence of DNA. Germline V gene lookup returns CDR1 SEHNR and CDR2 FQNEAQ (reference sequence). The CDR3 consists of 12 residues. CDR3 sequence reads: CASTPGSYEQYF. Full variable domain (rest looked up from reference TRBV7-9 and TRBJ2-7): DTGVSQNPRHKITKRGQNVTFRCDPISEHNRLYWYRQTLGQGPEFLTYFQNEAQLEKSRLLSDRFSAERPKGSFSTLEIQRTEQGDSAMYLCASTPGSYEQYFGPGTRLTVT.

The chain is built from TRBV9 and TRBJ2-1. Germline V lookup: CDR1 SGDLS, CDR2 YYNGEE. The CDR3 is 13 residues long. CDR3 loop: CASSVADYNEQFF.

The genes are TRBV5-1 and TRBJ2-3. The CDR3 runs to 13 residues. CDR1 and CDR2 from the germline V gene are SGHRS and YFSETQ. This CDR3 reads CASRRDGSDTQYF. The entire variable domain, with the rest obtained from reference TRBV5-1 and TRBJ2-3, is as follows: KAGVTQTPRYLIKTRGQQVTLSCSPISGHRSVSWYQQTPGQGLQFLFEYFSETQRNKGNFPGRFSGRQFSNSRSEMNVSTLELGDSALYLCASRRDGSDTQYFGPGTRLTVL.

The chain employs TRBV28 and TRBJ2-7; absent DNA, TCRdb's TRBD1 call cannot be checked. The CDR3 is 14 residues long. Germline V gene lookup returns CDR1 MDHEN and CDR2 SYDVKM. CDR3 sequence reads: CASVDREGYYEQYF.

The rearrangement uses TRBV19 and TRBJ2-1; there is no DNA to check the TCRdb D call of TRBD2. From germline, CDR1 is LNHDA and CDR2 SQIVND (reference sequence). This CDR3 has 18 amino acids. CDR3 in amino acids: CASSILGLAASSYNEQFF.

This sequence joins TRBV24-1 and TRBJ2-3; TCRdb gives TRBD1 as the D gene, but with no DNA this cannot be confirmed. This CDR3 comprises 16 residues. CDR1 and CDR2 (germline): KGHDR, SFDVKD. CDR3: CATSDLNTGISDTQYF.

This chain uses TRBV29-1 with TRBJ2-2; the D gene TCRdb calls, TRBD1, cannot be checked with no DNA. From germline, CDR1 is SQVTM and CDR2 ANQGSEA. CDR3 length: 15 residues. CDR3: CSVAVDRRNTGELFF.

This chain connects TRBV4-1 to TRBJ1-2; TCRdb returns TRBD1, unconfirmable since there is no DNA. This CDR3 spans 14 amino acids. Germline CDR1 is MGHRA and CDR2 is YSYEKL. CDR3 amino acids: CASSQVSGGESYTF.

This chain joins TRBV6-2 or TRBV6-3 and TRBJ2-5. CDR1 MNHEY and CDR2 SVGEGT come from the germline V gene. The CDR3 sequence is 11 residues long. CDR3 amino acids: CASSYGIDQYF.

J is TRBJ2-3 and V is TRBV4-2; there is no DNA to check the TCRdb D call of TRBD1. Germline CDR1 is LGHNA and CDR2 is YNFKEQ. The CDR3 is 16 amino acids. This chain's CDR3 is CASSQTGTGEGDTQYF.

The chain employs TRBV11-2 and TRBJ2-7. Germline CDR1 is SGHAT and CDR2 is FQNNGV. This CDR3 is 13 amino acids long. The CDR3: CASSLGDYYEQYF.

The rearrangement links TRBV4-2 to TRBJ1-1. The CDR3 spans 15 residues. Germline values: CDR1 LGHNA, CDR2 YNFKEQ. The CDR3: CASSQDGVSNTEAFF.

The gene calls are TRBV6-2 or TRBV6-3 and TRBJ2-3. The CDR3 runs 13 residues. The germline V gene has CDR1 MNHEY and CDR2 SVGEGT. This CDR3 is CASSYSKGVDEYF.

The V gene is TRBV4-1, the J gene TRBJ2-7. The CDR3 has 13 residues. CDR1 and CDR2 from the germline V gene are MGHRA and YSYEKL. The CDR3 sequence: CASSQAPGYEQYF.

This chain's CDR3 is CASSIRGPAGGTDTQYF. The chain links TRBV28 to TRBJ2-3; the D call from TCRdb, TRBD1, cannot be confirmed without DNA. The CDR3 sequence is 17 residues long. Germline V gene sequence: CDR1 MDHEN, CDR2 SYDVKM.

The CDR3 reads CASSFRTNTEAFF. The J gene is TRBJ1-1, the V gene TRBV5-1. This CDR3 region has 13 residues. Per germline, CDR1 SGHRS and CDR2 YFSETQ.

CDR3 sequence: CSVESSDREGTEAFF. This chain joins TRBV29-1 and TRBJ1-1; TCRdb lists TRBD1, though no DNA is available to test this call. Germline CDR1 and CDR2: SQVTM and ANQGSEA. The CDR3 has 15 residues.

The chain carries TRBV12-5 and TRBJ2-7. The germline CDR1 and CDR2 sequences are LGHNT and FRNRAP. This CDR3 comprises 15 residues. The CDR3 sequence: CASGSADRTTYEQYF.

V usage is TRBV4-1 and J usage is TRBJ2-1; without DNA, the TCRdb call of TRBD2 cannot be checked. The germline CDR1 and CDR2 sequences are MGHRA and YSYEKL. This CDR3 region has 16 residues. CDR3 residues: CASSQTGAPSYNEQFF.

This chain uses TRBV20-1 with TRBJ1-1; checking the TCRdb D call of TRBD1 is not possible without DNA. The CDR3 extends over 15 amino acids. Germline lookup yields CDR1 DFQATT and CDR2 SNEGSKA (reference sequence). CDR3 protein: CSARDQRTGATEAFF.

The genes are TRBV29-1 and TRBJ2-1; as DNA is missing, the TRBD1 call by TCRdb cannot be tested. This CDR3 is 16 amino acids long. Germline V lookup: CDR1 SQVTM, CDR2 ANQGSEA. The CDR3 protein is CSVEGTPVGAHNEQFF.

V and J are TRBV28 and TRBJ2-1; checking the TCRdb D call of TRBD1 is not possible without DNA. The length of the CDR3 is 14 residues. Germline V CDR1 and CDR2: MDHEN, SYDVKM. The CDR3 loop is CASSPPGSYNEQFF.

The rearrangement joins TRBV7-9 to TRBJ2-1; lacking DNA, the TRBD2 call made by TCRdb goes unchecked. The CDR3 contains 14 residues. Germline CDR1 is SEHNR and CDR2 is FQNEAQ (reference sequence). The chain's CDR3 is CASSPPSGYNEQFF.

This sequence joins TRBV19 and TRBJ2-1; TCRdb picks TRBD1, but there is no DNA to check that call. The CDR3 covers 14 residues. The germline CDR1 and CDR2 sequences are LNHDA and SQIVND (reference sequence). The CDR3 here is CASSMGQGWDEQFF.